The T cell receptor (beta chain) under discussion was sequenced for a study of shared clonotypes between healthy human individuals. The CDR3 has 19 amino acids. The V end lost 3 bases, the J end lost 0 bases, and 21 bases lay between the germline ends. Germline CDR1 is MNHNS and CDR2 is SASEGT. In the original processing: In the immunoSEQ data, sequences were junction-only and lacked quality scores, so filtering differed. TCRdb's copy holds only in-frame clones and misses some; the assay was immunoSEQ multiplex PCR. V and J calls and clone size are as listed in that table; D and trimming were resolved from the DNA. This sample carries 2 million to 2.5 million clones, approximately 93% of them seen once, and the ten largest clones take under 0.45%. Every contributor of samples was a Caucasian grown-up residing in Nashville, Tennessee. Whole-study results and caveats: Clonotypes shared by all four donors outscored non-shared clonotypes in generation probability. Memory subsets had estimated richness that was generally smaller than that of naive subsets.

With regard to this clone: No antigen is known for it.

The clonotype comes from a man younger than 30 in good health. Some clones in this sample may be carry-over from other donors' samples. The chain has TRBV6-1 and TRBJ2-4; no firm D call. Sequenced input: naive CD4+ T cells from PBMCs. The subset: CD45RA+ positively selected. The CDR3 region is CASSDYFADSALAKNIQYF. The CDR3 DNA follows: TGTGCCAGCAGTGATTATTTTGCAGATTCGGCGTTAGCCAAAAACATTCAGTACTTC.